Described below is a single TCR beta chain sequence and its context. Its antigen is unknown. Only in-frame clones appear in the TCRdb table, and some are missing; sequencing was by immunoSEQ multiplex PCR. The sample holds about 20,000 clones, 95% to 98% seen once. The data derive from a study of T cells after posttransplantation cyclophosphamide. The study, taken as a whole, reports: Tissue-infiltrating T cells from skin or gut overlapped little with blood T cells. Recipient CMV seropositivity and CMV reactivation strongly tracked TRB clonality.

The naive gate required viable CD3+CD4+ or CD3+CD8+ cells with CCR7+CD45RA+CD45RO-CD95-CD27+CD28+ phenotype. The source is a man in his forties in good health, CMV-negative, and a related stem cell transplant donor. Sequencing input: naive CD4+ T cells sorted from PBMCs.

This chain's CDR3 is CASSLGVGGQYEQYF. In DNA form, the CDR3 reads TGTGCCAGCAGCTTGGGAGTAGGGGGCCAATACGAGCAGTACTTC. The gene calls are TRBV5-5 and TRBJ2-7; TRBD1 agrees at 7 bases. V dropped 0 bases and J dropped 4; count of bases not matched to a gene: 7. Germline CDR1 is SGHKS and CDR2 is YYEKEE (reference sequence). This CDR3 has 15 amino acids.